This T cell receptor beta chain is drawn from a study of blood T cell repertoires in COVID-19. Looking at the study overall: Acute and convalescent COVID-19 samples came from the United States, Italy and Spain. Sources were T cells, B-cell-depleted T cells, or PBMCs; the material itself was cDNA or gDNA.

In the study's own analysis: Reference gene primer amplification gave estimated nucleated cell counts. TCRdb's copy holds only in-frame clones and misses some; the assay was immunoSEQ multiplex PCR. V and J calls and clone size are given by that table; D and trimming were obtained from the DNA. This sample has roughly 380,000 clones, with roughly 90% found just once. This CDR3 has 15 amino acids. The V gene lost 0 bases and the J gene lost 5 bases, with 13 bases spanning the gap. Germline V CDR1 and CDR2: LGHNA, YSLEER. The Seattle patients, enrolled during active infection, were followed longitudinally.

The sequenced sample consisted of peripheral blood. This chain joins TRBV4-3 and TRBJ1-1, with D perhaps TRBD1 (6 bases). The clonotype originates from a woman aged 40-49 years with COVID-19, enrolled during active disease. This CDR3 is CASSQDMGAWTEAFF. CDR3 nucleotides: TGCGCCAGCAGCCAAGACATGGGGGCTTGGACTGAAGCTTTCTTT.